The 5 T cell receptor beta chains below were found in one sample sequenced in a study of cytomegalovirus exposure and HLA in healthy donors. 60 Vbeta and 13 Jbeta primers were used in PCR. The table came from immunoSEQ multiplex PCR; TCRdb's copy has only in-frame clones and leaves some out. The data show around 220,000 clones, almost 80% seen once. Material: PBMCs. The source is a man aged 18 to 29 in good health and CMV-seronegative.

V and J are TRBV6-1 and TRBJ2-7; a possible D gene is TRBD2 (5 bases). The CDR3 covers 13 residues. V lost 6 bases to trimming and J lost 1 base, with 10 bases between them. Germline V CDR1 and CDR2: MNHNS, SASEGT. In nucleotides, the CDR3 is TGTGCCAGCAGAGGACTGACGTCCTACGAGCAGTACTTC. Its protein is CASRGLTSYEQYF.

V and J are TRBV5-6 and TRBJ2-7; D unclear. This CDR3 is 15 amino acids long. V lost 1 base and J lost 3, with 14 bases in between. Germline loops: CDR1 SGHDT, CDR2 YYEEEE. The CDR3 nucleotides read TGTGCCAGCAGCTTGTTATTTAATTCGGGCTACGAGCAGTACTTC. Its protein product is CASSLLFNSGYEQYF. Using reference TRBV5-6 and TRBJ2-7 for the parts outside the CDR3, the full variable domain is DAGVTQSPTHLIKTRGQQVTLRCSPKSGHDTVSWYQQALGQGPQFIFQYYEEEERQRGNFPDRFSGHQFPNYSSELNVNALLLGDSALYLCASSLLFNSGYEQYFGPGTRLTVT.

The V call is TRBV30, the J call TRBJ2-1; 8 bases are a match to TRBD1. CDR3 length: 15 amino acids. Germline V gene lookup returns CDR1 GTSNPN and CDR2 SVGIG (reference sequence). V was pared by 0 bases and J by 6 bases, with 7 bases of the junction left unmatched. In nucleotides, the CDR3 is TGTGCCTGGAGTGTAGTTCAGGGGGCAGGCAATGAGCAGTTCTTC. It translates to CAWSVVQGAGNEQFF.

This clone came up a few times. The chain links TRBV7-3 to TRBJ1-4; D not resolved. This CDR3 contains 12 residues. Between the trimmed V and J ends, which lost 7 bases and 8 bases, there was a span of 11 bases. From germline, CDR1 is SGHTA and CDR2 FQGTGA. The CDR3 region is CASTQPREKLFF. CDR3 nucleotide sequence: TGTGCCAGCACCCAACCGCGAGAAAAACTGTTTTTT.

In this sample, this clone turned up once. The V call is TRBV18, the J call TRBJ1-1; TRBD1 agrees at 7 bases. This CDR3 spans 15 amino acids. Germline V gene sequence: CDR1 KGHSH, CDR2 LQKENI. V was pared by 4 bases and J by 1 base, with 6 bases of the junction left unmatched. DNA of the CDR3: TGTGCCAGCTCACTCCCAGGGGGTTGGAACACTGAAGCTTTCTTT. Translating gives CASSLPGGWNTEAFF.